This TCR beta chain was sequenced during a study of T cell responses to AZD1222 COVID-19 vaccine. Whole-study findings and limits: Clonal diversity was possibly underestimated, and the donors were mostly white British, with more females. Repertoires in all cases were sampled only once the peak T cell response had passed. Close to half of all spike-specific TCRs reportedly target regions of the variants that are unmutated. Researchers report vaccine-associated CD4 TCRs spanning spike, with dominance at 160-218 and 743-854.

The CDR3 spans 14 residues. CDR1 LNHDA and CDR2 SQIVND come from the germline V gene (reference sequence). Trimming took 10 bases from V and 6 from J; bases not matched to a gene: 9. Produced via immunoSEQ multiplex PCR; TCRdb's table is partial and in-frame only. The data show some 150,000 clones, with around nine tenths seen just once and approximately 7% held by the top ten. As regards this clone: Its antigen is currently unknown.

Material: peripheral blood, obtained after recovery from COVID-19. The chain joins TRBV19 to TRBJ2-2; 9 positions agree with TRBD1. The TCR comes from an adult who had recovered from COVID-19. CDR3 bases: TGTGCCACCACGGGACAGGGTTGGTCCGGGGAGCTGTTTTTT. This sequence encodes CATTGQGWSGELFF.